This TCR beta chain appears in the sequencing data of a study of beta chain features in type 1 diabetes. Study in general: Sorted cells numbering roughly 100,000,000 were examined across all samples. Study results and caveats: TCRB CDR3 length was moderately but significantly reduced in all four CD4+ subsets of Type 1 diabetes patients. In type 1 diabetes patients, VDJ junctions had fewer insertions; deletions at these junctions were more frequent.

Since all of the isolated RNA was reverse transcribed, expressed TCRB transcripts were what got sequenced. Here immunoSEQ multiplex PCR was the method, and the copy in TCRdb shows in-frame clones only, minus some. The table includes approximately 140,000 clones, about 9.7% detected once. CDR3 length: 15 amino acids. Germline V gene sequence: CDR1 KGHSH, CDR2 LQKENI. V lost 6 bases and J 6 bases, leaving 17 bases between the germline ends. Notes on this clone: No antigen is known for it.

The sequence was collected from a woman in her thirties or forties in good health. The chain combines TRBV18 with TRBJ2-2; D perhaps matches TRBD2 (6 bases). The specimen was central memory CD4+ T cells from blood. The CDR3 sequence is CASSFQEGGAGELFF. The CDR3 DNA reads as TGTGCCAGCTCCTTCCAGGAGGGTGGCGCCGGGGAGCTGTTTTTT.